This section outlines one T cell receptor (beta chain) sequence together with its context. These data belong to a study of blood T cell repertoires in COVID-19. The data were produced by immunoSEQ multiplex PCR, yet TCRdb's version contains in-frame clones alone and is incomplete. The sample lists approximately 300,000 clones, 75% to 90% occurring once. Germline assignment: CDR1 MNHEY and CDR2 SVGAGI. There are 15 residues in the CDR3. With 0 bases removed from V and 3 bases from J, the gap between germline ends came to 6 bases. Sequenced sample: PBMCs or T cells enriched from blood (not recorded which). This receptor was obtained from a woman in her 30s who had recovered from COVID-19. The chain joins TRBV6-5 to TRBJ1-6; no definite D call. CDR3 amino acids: CASSYSSNYNSPLHF. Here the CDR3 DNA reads TGTGCCAGCAGTTACTCCAGTAACTATAATTCACCCCTCCACTTT.